These 27 T cell receptor beta chains originate from one sample sequenced in a study of cytomegalovirus exposure and HLA in healthy donors. 13 Jbeta primers and 60 Vbeta primers were used for the PCR. This table comes from immunoSEQ multiplex PCR, and its TCRdb copy is limited to in-frame clones, with some not included. The sample carries 150,000 or so clones, roughly 76% recorded once. Sample: PBMCs. These receptors were collected from a woman in her late teens or twenties in good health and CMV-seropositive.

V gene TRBV6-1 combines with J gene TRBJ2-5; weak D call: TRBD1 (6 bases). CDR1 is MNHNS and CDR2 is SASEGT in the germline V gene. There are 13 residues in the CDR3. The V end lost 7 bases, the J end lost 0 bases, and 9 bases lay between the germline ends. The CDR3 sequence: CASTGQYQETQYF. CDR3 DNA: TGTGCCAGCACCGGACAGTACCAAGAGACCCAGTACTTC.

This clone was detected once. The chain is built from TRBV4-3 and TRBJ1-5; 8 bases match TRBD1. Looked up from germline, CDR1 is LGHNA and CDR2 is YSLEER. The junction had 4 bases not matched to a gene; V was cut back by 4 bases and J by 2 bases. There are 15 residues in the CDR3. CDR3: CASSLQTGGNQPQHF. The CDR3 nucleotides are TGCGCCAGCAGCCTCCAGACAGGGGGCAATCAGCCCCAGCATTTT.

The gene calls are TRBV6-5 and TRBJ1-1; the D gene is possibly TRBD1 (5 bases). Germline values: CDR1 MNHEY, CDR2 SVGAGI. This CDR3 region has 13 residues. The ends were cut back, 6 bases at V and 4 bases at J, with 12 bases in the middle. The CDR3: CASRWQGSTEAFF. The CDR3 nucleotides are TGTGCCAGCAGGTGGCAGGGTTCCACTGAAGCTTTCTTT.

The chain combines TRBV6-1 with TRBJ1-2; unclear D gene. V lost 3 bases to trimming and J lost 6 bases, with 17 bases between them. The germline gives CDR1 MNHNS, CDR2 SASEGT. The CDR3 covers 15 residues. CDR3 nucleotides: TGTGCCAGCAGTGAGTTACAGACCCTTTGGGATGGCTACACCTTC. It translates to CASSELQTLWDGYTF.

The chain employs TRBV29-1 and TRBJ2-1; tentatively, D is TRBD2 (6 bases). V was shortened by 7 bases and J by 0 bases, with 10 bases between the two germline ends. The germline V gene encodes CDR1 SQVTM and CDR2 ANQGSEA. This CDR3 region has 13 residues. The DNA of the CDR3 is TGCAGCGGAGAGACTAGCTCCTACAATGAGCAGTTCTTC. Its protein is CSGETSSYNEQFF.

This rearrangement joins TRBV7-6 to TRBJ1-1, with D possibly TRBD1 on 5 matching bases. This CDR3 region has 14 residues. Germline CDR1 and CDR2: SGHVS and FNYEAQ. Trimming removed 5 bases at V and 1 base at J, with 11 bases between. CDR3 residues: CASSQSGWNTEAFF. CDR3 nucleotides: TGTGCCAGCAGCCAATCAGGGTGGAACACTGAAGCTTTCTTT.

The chain employs TRBV4-1 and TRBJ2-1; D gene uncertain. The CDR3 runs to 17 residues. Germline CDR1 MGHRA, CDR2 YSYEKL. Deletions cut 0 bases from V and 1 base from J, with 13 bases between. The CDR3 loop is CASSQDVQVGSYNEQFF. The CDR3 nucleotides read TGCGCCAGCAGCCAAGATGTCCAAGTCGGGTCCTACAATGAGCAGTTCTTC.

To note about this clone: At one boundary the junction diverges from the germline segment, which might be a read error. The gene calls are TRBV7-8 and TRBJ2-6, with D possibly TRBD1 on 5 matching bases. Germline CDR1 reads SGHVS; CDR2 reads FQNEAQ. This CDR3 is built from 15 residues. DNA for the CDR3: TGTGCCAGCAGCTTAGTTCGCTCTGGGGCCAACGGCCTGACTTTC. This encodes CASSLVRSGANGLTF. The full variable domain, its missing parts supplied by reference TRBV7-8 and TRBJ2-6, is GAGVSQSPRYKVAKRGQDVALRCDPISGHVSLFWYQQALGQGPEFLTYFQNEAQLDKSGLPSDRFFAERPEGSVSTLKIQRTQQEDSAVYLCASSLVRSGANGLTFGAGSRLTVL.

The V gene is TRBV19, the J gene TRBJ1-2; D may be TRBD1 (6 bases). This CDR3 is 15 amino acids long. V lost 8 bases, J lost 8 bases, and 24 bases lay in between. Germline V lookup: CDR1 LNHDA, CDR2 SQIVND (reference sequence). The CDR3 loop reads CASHLDRWDYTGYTF. The CDR3 DNA reads as TGTGCCAGTCATCTGGACAGATGGGATTATACGGGCTACACCTTC.

The rearrangement joins TRBV7-3 to TRBJ1-1; D is possibly TRBD1 (5 bases). The CDR3 extends over 16 amino acids. Germline values: CDR1 SGHTA, CDR2 FQGTGA. Trimming took 1 base from V and 4 from J, leaving 16 bases between them. The CDR3 spells CASSLNSLGTGTEAFF. For the CDR3, the DNA is TGTGCCAGCAGCTTAAACAGTTTAGGCACAGGCACTGAAGCTTTCTTT.

The chain joins TRBV4-2 to TRBJ1-2; D perhaps matches TRBD1 (5 bases). V lost 0 bases, J lost 1 base, and 12 bases lay in between. CDR1 LGHNA and CDR2 YNFKEQ come from the germline V gene. This CDR3 contains 16 residues. CDR3 bases: TGTGCCAGCAGCCAAGAGACAGCCTCTTTTAACTATGGCTACACCTTC. Protein product: CASSQETASFNYGYTF.

V usage is TRBV5-4 and J usage is TRBJ2-6; 9 nucleotides line up with TRBD1. V was clipped by 4 bases and J by 2 bases; unmatched bases: 4. The CDR3 extends over 16 amino acids. Germline V gene data show CDR1 as SGHNT and CDR2 as YYREEE (reference sequence). The CDR3: CASSLQGATGANVLTF. The CDR3 DNA follows: TGTGCCAGCAGCCTACAGGGGGCAACTGGGGCCAACGTCCTGACTTTC.

Details on this clone: The sample contains more than one DNA sequence encoding this CDR3. V usage is TRBV2 and J usage is TRBJ2-3; D is uncertain. The CDR3 is 15 amino acids. Trimming pared 2 bases from V and 5 bases from J, leaving 14 bases between. Per the germline V gene, CDR1 is SNHLY and CDR2 is FYNNEI. The CDR3 loop is CASSERRRFGDTQYF. CDR3 in DNA: TGTGCCAGCAGTGAAAGGCGGCGGTTCGGAGATACGCAGTATTTT. Filled out from reference TRBV2 and TRBJ2-3, the complete variable domain reads EPEVTQTPSHQVTQMGQEVILRCVPISNHLYFYWYRQILGQKVEFLVSFYNNEISEKSEIFDDQFSVERPDGSNFTLKIRSTKLEDSAMYFCASSERRRFGDTQYFGPGTRLTVL.

The chain couples TRBV11-1 to TRBJ1-1; maybe TRBD1 (6 bases). The germline gives CDR1 SGHAT, CDR2 FQDESV (reference sequence). The CDR3 extends over 12 amino acids. V was cut by 7 bases and J by 6 bases, with 12 bases left in between. CDR3 protein: CASTSDSPEAFF. Written as DNA, the CDR3 is TGTGCCAGCACATCGGACAGCCCTGAAGCTTTCTTT.

The J gene is TRBJ2-7, the V gene TRBV6-6, with D maybe TRBD2 (5 bases). The CDR3 sequence is 14 residues long. V was pared by 8 bases and J by 1 base, with 15 bases between. The germline V gene encodes CDR1 MNHNY and CDR2 SVGAGI (reference sequence). The chain's CDR3 is CASGPGFRSYEQYF. The CDR3 nucleotides read TGTGCCAGCGGCCCGGGGTTTCGATCCTACGAGCAGTACTTC.

This clone came up a few times. The DNA for the CDR3 is TGTGCCAGCAGCTTTTCCGGGACAGGCAGAACTGAGGAGCAGTACTTC. Residues: CASSFSGTGRTEEQYF. The J gene is TRBJ2-7, the V gene TRBV11-2; TRBD1 aligns across 8 bases. V shed 3 bases and J 7 bases; nucleotides not matched to a gene: 14. This CDR3 has 16 residues. Germline-derived CDR1 and CDR2 are SGHAT and FQNNGV.

The genes are TRBV6-5 and TRBJ2-1, with D tentatively TRBD2 (6 bases). Between the trimmed V and J ends, which lost 8 bases and 1 base, there was a span of 6 bases. From germline, CDR1 is MNHEY and CDR2 SVGAGI. The length of the CDR3 is 12 residues. Written as DNA, the CDR3 is TGTGCCAGCGGGAGGTCCTACAATGAGCAGTTCTTC. Translating it yields CASGRSYNEQFF.

The chain joins TRBV7-2 to TRBJ2-3; a weak D match, TRBD2 (7 bases). CDR3 length: 16 amino acids. CDR1 and CDR2 from the germline V gene are SGHTA and FQGNSA. Trimming took 1 base from V and 6 from J, leaving 17 bases between them. The CDR3 reads CASSLGGGLVYDTQYF. DNA for the CDR3: TGTGCCAGCAGCTTAGGGGGGGGGCTTGTGTATGATACGCAGTATTTT.

The rearrangement joins TRBV10-3 to TRBJ1-6; 11 bases line up with TRBD1. CDR3 length: 18 residues. CDR1 and CDR2 from the germline V gene are ENHRY and SYGVKD. Trimming at V came to 4 bases and at J to 7 bases, leaving 12 bases not matched to a gene. CDR3: CAISVRDRGNLRNSPLHF. CDR3 nucleotides: TGTGCCATCAGTGTCCGGGACAGGGGGAACTTACGGAATTCACCCCTCCACTTT.

V usage is TRBV4-1 and J usage is TRBJ1-2, with a possible D match to TRBD1 (6 bases). The CDR3 is made up of 15 amino acids. Germline V gene data show CDR1 as MGHRA and CDR2 as YSYEKL. Trimming shortened V by 0 bases and J by 4 bases, and 12 bases separated the two germline ends. The CDR3 spells CASSQDSRGGYGYTF. CDR3 nucleotides: TGCGCCAGCAGCCAAGATAGTAGAGGGGGCTATGGCTACACCTTC.

V gene TRBV29-1 combines with J gene TRBJ2-3; 8 bases agree with TRBD1. The CDR3 is 12 residues long. Trimming cost V 4 bases and J 4 bases; bases outside gene matches: 1. In germline, CDR1 is SQVTM, CDR2 ANQGSEA. As DNA, the CDR3 is TGCAGCGTTGCAGGGGGCGCAGATACGCAGTATTTT. The encoded protein is CSVAGGADTQYF.

The chain carries TRBV4-1 and TRBJ1-2, with a weak D call TRBD1 (5 bases). Trimming removed 1 base at V and 4 bases at J, with 16 bases between. This CDR3 has 16 amino acids. Looked up from germline, CDR1 is MGHRA and CDR2 is YSYEKL. The CDR3 DNA reads TGCGCCAGCAGCCAAGTTAGGGGAGGCTCCGGCTATGGCTACACCTTC. Protein: CASSQVRGGSGYGYTF.

This chain links TRBV9 with TRBJ1-3, with D possibly matching TRBD1 (5 bases). V lost 2 bases and J 1 base, leaving 10 bases between the germline ends. Germline V gene lookup returns CDR1 SGDLS and CDR2 YYNGEE. This CDR3 is 15 amino acids long. This CDR3 reads CASSVSQGSGNTIYF. Written as DNA, the CDR3 is TGTGCCAGCAGCGTGAGTCAGGGTTCTGGAAACACCATATATTTT.

The chain couples TRBV2 to TRBJ1-1; TRBD1 aligns across 7 bases. The CDR3 is 14 amino acids. V was pared by 5 bases and J by 5 bases, with 8 bases of the junction left unmatched. CDR1 and CDR2 (germline): SNHLY, FYNNEI. The CDR3 region has the DNA TGTGCCAGCAGTCATTCACAGGGGCGAACTGAAGCTTTCTTT. Its protein product is CASSHSQGRTEAFF. The whole variable domain, filled in from reference TRBV2 and TRBJ1-1, reads EPEVTQTPSHQVTQMGQEVILRCVPISNHLYFYWYRQILGQKVEFLVSFYNNEISEKSEIFDDQFSVERPDGSNFTLKIRSTKLEDSAMYFCASSHSQGRTEAFFGQGTRLTVV.

This chain joins TRBV29-1 and TRBJ2-7; tentatively, D is TRBD1 (5 bases). V gave up 0 bases and J gave up 1 base, with 16 bases separating them. Germline V gene sequence: CDR1 SQVTM, CDR2 ANQGSEA. The CDR3 has 16 residues. CDR3 DNA sequence: TGCAGCGTTGAAGATCCTCTTGGCAGGGCGTCCTACGAGCAGTACTTC. Translating gives CSVEDPLGRASYEQYF.

This clone came up once. The rearrangement joins TRBV19 to TRBJ1-2; D unresolved. The CDR3 has 15 amino acids. V gave up 9 bases and J gave up 5 bases, with 22 bases separating them. Germline CDR1 is LNHDA and CDR2 is SQIVND (reference sequence). The CDR3 loop is CASLSTPSLSYGYTF. In nucleotides, the CDR3 is TGTGCCAGCCTATCAACCCCGTCCCTTTCTTATGGCTACACCTTC. Full variable domain (remainder filled in from reference TRBV19 and TRBJ1-2): DGGITQSPKYLFRKEGQNVTLSCEQNLNHDAMYWYRQDPGQGLRLIYYSQIVNDFQKGDIAEGYSVSREKKESFPLTVTSAQKNPTAFYLCASLSTPSLSYGYTFGSGTRLTVV.

The chain links TRBV30 to TRBJ1-2, with D possibly matching TRBD1 (6 bases). CDR3 length: 18 residues. Per germline, CDR1 GTSNPN and CDR2 SVGIG (reference sequence). V was trimmed by 3 bases and J by 0 bases, leaving 23 bases between them. CDR3 nucleotide sequence: TGTGCCTGGAGCGGTGTGCAGCTAGGACAGTCACCTAACTATGGCTACACCTTC. Protein sequence: CAWSGVQLGQSPNYGYTF.